These 32 T cell receptor beta chains originate from one sample sequenced in a study of blood T cells in healthy people across ages. A second PCR, run for about 7 to 11 cycles, used a sample-barcoded 5' primer plus a J-beta primer mix. MiXCR was run by TCRdb on the 5' RACE reads, yielding one entry per CDR3 protein. The sample shows hundreds of thousands of distinct CDR3 sequences, roughly half of them seen only once. Sample: blood. Receptors originate from a woman of 80 years or more in good health.

This clonotype was picked up a small number of times. CDR3 residues: CSARDRRDTQYF. The CDR3 nucleotides read TGCAGTGCTAGAGATAGAAGGGATACGCAGTATTTT. The J gene is TRBJ2-3, the V gene TRBV20-1; no clear D gene. This CDR3 is built from 12 residues. Looked up from germline, CDR1 is DFQATT and CDR2 is SNEGSKA (reference sequence). V was clipped by 0 bases and J by 6 bases, with 7 bases between them.

This clonotype was detected only a few times. This could be a read error, since a much larger clone is one nucleotide away. The rearrangement joins TRBV28 to TRBJ2-5; perhaps TRBD2 as D (7 bases). The germline V gene has CDR1 MDHEN and CDR2 SYDVKM. Trimming cost V 4 bases and J 11 bases, with 20 bases left between them. The CDR3 is 14 residues long. The CDR3 DNA reads as TGTGCCAGCAGTTCTACAGGGACTATTGATGAGCAGTACTTC. It translates to CASSSTGTIDEQYF.

This sequence joins TRBV14 and TRBJ2-7; D uncertain. CDR3 size: 13 residues. V lost 6 bases and J lost 7, with 16 bases in between. Looked up from germline, CDR1 is SGHDN and CDR2 is FVKESK. The CDR3 region has the DNA TGTGCCAGCAGTTTCGGACCGTTAACGGAGCAGTACTTC. It yields the protein CASSFGPLTEQYF.

This clonotype appeared once. One end of the junction varies from germline; a read error may be responsible. V and J are TRBV29-1 and TRBJ2-1, with 7 bases fitting TRBD2. CDR3 length equals 14 residues. CDR1 SQVTM and CDR2 ANQGSEA come from the germline V gene. CDR3 protein: CSVEWSGTYNDQFF. DNA of the CDR3: TGCAGCGTTGAATGGAGCGGGACCTACAATGACCAGTTCTTC.

This clonotype occurred many times. This chain's CDR3 is CASGGTSRSDTQYF. The DNA for the CDR3 is TGTGCCAGCGGCGGGACTAGCCGATCAGATACGCAGTATTTT. This chain joins TRBV2 and TRBJ2-3; 9 positions agree with TRBD2. After removal of 8 bases from V and 4 bases from J, the junction contained 7 bases not matched to a gene. Germline CDR1 is SNHLY and CDR2 is FYNNEI. CDR3 length equals 14 residues.

Concerning this clonotype: This may arise from a read error, as a much more abundant clone is one base away. The rearrangement joins TRBV12-3 or TRBV12-4 to TRBJ2-5; perhaps TRBD2 as D (5 bases). The CDR3 sequence is 15 residues long. CDR3 sequence (DNA): TGTGCCGGCAGTCGAAACCCCGGGAATCAAGAGACCCAGTACTTC. Its protein is CAGSRNPGNQETQYF.

This clonotype has at least ten counts. This chain joins TRBV7-9 and TRBJ1-1; D is perhaps TRBD1 (5 bases). Per germline, CDR1 SEHNR and CDR2 FQNEAQ (reference sequence). The CDR3 runs 16 residues. The V and J ends lost 5 bases and 3 bases respectively, with 19 bases between them. In nucleotides, the CDR3 is TGTGCCAGCAGCCGGGGGATCCTTAAGGGAGACACTGAAGCTTTCTTT. Translated, it gives CASSRGILKGDTEAFF.

This rearrangement joins TRBV5-1 to TRBJ2-7; D is ambiguous. V lost 0 bases and J 2 bases, leaving 9 bases between the germline ends. The CDR3 spans 14 residues. Germline loops: CDR1 SGHRS, CDR2 YFSETQ. CDR3 DNA sequence: TGCGCCAGCAGCTTGGGCAGGATCACCTACGAGCAGTACTTC. Residues: CASSLGRITYEQYF.

This clonotype was detected many times. V is TRBV27 and J is TRBJ2-7; D not certain. The CDR3 runs to 13 residues. The germline V and J ends were trimmed by 5 bases and 0 bases, with 8 bases remaining between them. Per germline, CDR1 MNHEY and CDR2 SMNVEV (reference sequence). Here the CDR3 reads CASSLQTSYEQYF. CDR3 in DNA: TGTGCCAGCAGTCTGCAAACCTCCTACGAGCAGTACTTC.

This clonotype was seen many times. The rearrangement uses TRBV10-3 and TRBJ1-5; D is uncertain. The CDR3 is 13 residues long. The germline V gene has CDR1 ENHRY and CDR2 SYGVKD. The V gene lost 2 bases and the J gene lost 3 bases, with 5 bases spanning the gap. The CDR3 loop is CAISEVFNQPQHF. The CDR3 DNA sequence: TGTGCCATCAGTGAGGTCTTCAATCAGCCCCAGCATTTT.

The CDR3 coding sequence is TGCAGCGTTCAGGTTTCCGAGACCCAGTACTTC. It yields the protein CSVQVSETQYF. The rearrangement joins TRBV29-1 to TRBJ2-5; the D is unclear. Deletions cut 5 bases from V and 5 bases from J, with 9 bases between. The CDR3 consists of 11 residues. CDR1 and CDR2 (germline): SQVTM, ANQGSEA.

This clonotype was counted many times. The chain is built from TRBV20-1 and TRBJ1-5, with D perhaps TRBD1 (6 bases). Trimming cost V 6 bases and J 6 bases, with 21 bases left between them. Germline V lookup: CDR1 DFQATT, CDR2 SNEGSKA (reference sequence). The CDR3 is 15 residues long. The CDR3 DNA reads TGCAGTGCCGAGCCCGGGGGCGGTACGAGTCAGCCCCAGCATTTT. The encoded protein is CSAEPGGGTSQPQHF.

J is TRBJ1-6 and V is TRBV3-1, with 7 nucleotides matching TRBD1. CDR1 is LGHDT, CDR2 YNNKEL, per germline (reference sequence). J gave up 8 bases and V 2 bases, and 3 bases lay outside the gene matches. This CDR3 contains 14 residues. The CDR3 DNA reads as TGTGCCAGCAGCCAAAGCAGGGGGGATTCACCCCTCCACTTT. This translates into CASSQSRGDSPLHF.

V and J are TRBV7-2 and TRBJ1-6; D might be TRBD1 (5 bases). The V gene lost 5 bases and the J gene lost 8 bases, with 16 bases spanning the gap. Looked up from germline, CDR1 is SGHTA and CDR2 is FQGNSA. This CDR3 is built from 15 residues. For the CDR3, the DNA is TGTGCCAGCAGCCCCAGTCGCAGGGTGGATTCACCCCTCCACTTT. Translating it yields CASSPSRRVDSPLHF.

The chain couples TRBV20-1 to TRBJ2-1; D gene unclear. CDR1 and CDR2 from the germline V gene are DFQATT and SNEGSKA (reference sequence). Trimming pared 8 bases from V and 0 bases from J, leaving 5 bases between. CDR3 length equals 11 residues. The DNA for the CDR3 is TGCAGTACTGTCTCCTACAATGAGCAGTTCTTC. As protein: CSTVSYNEQFF.

This clonotype was found once. Since a much larger clone is just one base distant, this may be a read error. V gene TRBV29-1 combines with J gene TRBJ1-1; 7 bases line up with TRBD1. Germline CDR1 SQVTM, CDR2 ANQGSEA. The CDR3 totals 13 residues. Trimming cost V 4 bases and J 6 bases; bases outside gene matches: 8. The CDR3 is CSVVKDRIAEAFF. The DNA of the CDR3 is TGCAGCGTTGTTAAGGACAGGATAGCTGAAGCTTTCTTT.

The chain links TRBV18 to TRBJ1-1; possibly TRBD1 for D (5 bases). The CDR3 consists of 14 residues. Trimming cost V 1 base and J 4 bases, with 10 bases left between them. Per the germline V gene, CDR1 is KGHSH and CDR2 is LQKENI. The CDR3 DNA is TGTGCCAGCTCACCACAGAAGGGGATCACTGAAGCTTTCTTT. Its translation: CASSPQKGITEAFF.

This clonotype appeared many times. The chain uses TRBV10-3 and TRBJ2-1; 8 positions match TRBD2. Germline loops: CDR1 ENHRY, CDR2 SYGVKD. The CDR3 sequence is 15 residues long. J gave up 0 bases and V 6 bases, and 4 bases lay outside the gene matches. The CDR3 nucleotides read TGTGCCATCAGAAGAGCGGGGGACTCCTACAATGAGCAGTTCTTC. It is translated as CAIRRAGDSYNEQFF.

This clonotype has a handful of counts. The V and J genes are TRBV20-1 and TRBJ2-1, with 10 bases identical to TRBD1. V gave up 6 bases and J gave up 8 bases; unmatched junction bases: 13. The germline CDR1 and CDR2 sequences are DFQATT and SNEGSKA (reference sequence). This CDR3 spans 15 amino acids. In DNA form, the CDR3 reads TGCAGTGCAAGCCCGGGACAGGGGATCAGCTATGAGCAGTTCTTC. Translation: CSASPGQGISYEQFF.

This clonotype was observed a handful of times. V is TRBV20-1 and J is TRBJ2-3; D possibly corresponds to TRBD1 (6 bases). Trimming took 5 bases from V and 6 from J, leaving 21 bases between them. The CDR3 spans 15 residues. Germline V gene lookup returns CDR1 DFQATT and CDR2 SNEGSKA (reference sequence). CDR3 loop: CSAYRDTLVGDTQYF. The CDR3 DNA reads as TGCAGTGCTTATCGGGACACATTAGTGGGTGATACGCAGTATTTT.

As concerns this clonotype: A much larger clone differs by one base, so this may be a read error. The rearrangement links TRBV28 to TRBJ2-5; D might be TRBD2 (5 bases). Trimming removed 4 bases at V and 11 bases at J, with 20 bases between. There are 14 residues in the CDR3. CDR1 and CDR2 (germline): MDHEN, SYDVKM. The CDR3 is CASSSWTLYNEQYF. CDR3 DNA: TGTGCCAGCAGTTCTTGGACTCTTTACAATGAGCAGTACTTC.

The V call is TRBV25-1, the J call TRBJ1-1; the D is unclear. This CDR3 has 12 residues. The V end was cut by 3 bases, the J end by 0 bases, with 2 bases between. The V gene's germline CDR1 is MGHDK and CDR2 SYGVNS. DNA of the CDR3: TGTGCCAGCAGTGACATGAACACTGAAGCTTTCTTT. Amino acid sequence: CASSDMNTEAFF.

This clonotype was seen a few times. This chain connects TRBV7-9 to TRBJ1-1, with D maybe TRBD1 (5 bases). V lost 10 bases and J lost 5, with 17 bases in between. This CDR3 comprises 13 residues. In germline, CDR1 is SEHNR, CDR2 FQNEAQ (reference sequence). CDR3 protein: CATAQQEGTEAFF. The CDR3 DNA follows: TGTGCCACCGCCCAGCAGGAGGGGACTGAAGCTTTCTTT.

At least ten counts were recorded for this clonotype. Written as DNA, the CDR3 is TGCAGCGTTGAATTCACGGCGGGCTCGGACTATGGCTACACCTTC. The encoded protein is CSVEFTAGSDYGYTF. The chain has TRBV29-1 and TRBJ1-2; D unresolved. The CDR3 spans 15 residues. V lost 2 bases, J lost 3 bases, and 16 bases lay in between. Germline CDR1 is SQVTM and CDR2 is ANQGSEA.

The rearrangement joins TRBV3-1 to TRBJ2-1; 12 bases are a match to TRBD2. The CDR3 has 17 amino acids. V trimming: 0 bases; J trimming: 6 bases; junction bases outside the gene matches: 6. Germline loops: CDR1 LGHDT, CDR2 YNNKEL (reference sequence). This CDR3 reads CASSQDRRTSGINEQFF. The CDR3 coding sequence is TGTGCCAGCAGCCAAGATAGGCGGACTAGCGGGATCAATGAGCAGTTCTTC.

The chain links TRBV6-5 to TRBJ1-2; D might be TRBD1 (5 bases). Germline V gene data show CDR1 as MNHEY and CDR2 as SVGAGI. The CDR3 length is 17 residues. Trimming stripped 0 bases from V and 2 bases from J, with 16 bases between. The chain's CDR3 is CASSYSLGGTENYGYTF. The CDR3 DNA sequence: TGTGCCAGCAGTTACTCGCTCGGCGGGACCGAAAACTATGGCTACACCTTC.

The gene calls are TRBV7-8 and TRBJ2-7, with 8 nucleotides matching TRBD1. Looked up from germline, CDR1 is SGHVS and CDR2 is FQNEAQ. V was pared by 3 bases and J by 2 bases, with 6 bases of the junction left unmatched. CDR3 length: 15 residues. The CDR3 DNA is TGTGCCAGCAGCTTTAGGGACAGGTCGACCTACGAGCAGTACTTC. Amino acid sequence: CASSFRDRSTYEQYF. Variable domain in full (rest from reference TRBV7-8 and TRBJ2-7): GAGVSQSPRYKVAKRGQDVALRCDPISGHVSLFWYQQALGQGPEFLTYFQNEAQLDKSGLPSDRFFAERPEGSVSTLKIQRTQQEDSAVYLCASSFRDRSTYEQYFGPGTRLTVT.

The chain links TRBV9 to TRBJ2-7; D not certain. Germline CDR1 is SGDLS and CDR2 is YYNGEE. The CDR3 runs 14 residues. The V end was cut by 3 bases, the J end by 0 bases, with 10 bases between. Here the CDR3 reads CASSAGSSSYEQYF. Here the CDR3 DNA reads TGTGCCAGCAGCGCGGGCAGCAGCTCCTACGAGCAGTACTTC.

The CDR3 protein is CASRYGDRLNTEAFF. The CDR3 coding sequence is TGTGCCAGCAGGTATGGGGACAGACTGAACACTGAAGCTTTCTTT. The chain employs TRBV5-6 and TRBJ1-1, with 7 bases fitting TRBD1. CDR1 is SGHDT and CDR2 is YYEEEE in the germline V gene. This CDR3 spans 15 amino acids. Germline trimming cut 5 bases from V and 0 bases from J; bases unmatched to any gene: 7.

The J gene is TRBJ2-1, the V gene TRBV20-1; perhaps TRBD2 as D (6 bases). The CDR3 loop spans 14 amino acids. V shed 2 bases and J shed 5 bases, with 13 bases lying between them. CDR1 is DFQATT, CDR2 SNEGSKA, per germline (reference sequence). As DNA, the CDR3 is TGCAGTGCTAGACCTTCCGGGACTCACAATGAGCAGTTCTTC. Its translation: CSARPSGTHNEQFF.

This clonotype was detected once. The rearrangement uses TRBV9 and TRBJ2-5; D not resolved. V was trimmed by 0 bases and J by 11 bases, leaving 20 bases between them. The V gene's germline CDR1 is SGDLS and CDR2 YYNGEE. The CDR3 spans 15 residues. CDR3 residues: CASSVEGSSYSEQYF. CDR3 nucleotide sequence: TGTGCCAGCAGCGTAGAGGGTAGCTCCTACAGTGAGCAGTACTTC.

As regards this clonotype: This may stem from a read error, because a much larger clone lies one nucleotide away. The chain combines TRBV27 with TRBJ2-5, with a possible D match to TRBD1 (6 bases). This CDR3 comprises 16 residues. Trimming shortened V by 6 bases and J by 3 bases, and 20 bases separated the two germline ends. CDR1 MNHEY and CDR2 SMNVEV come from the germline V gene (reference sequence). DNA for the CDR3: TGTGCCAGCAGCGGCCTGGGGGCAGGTGTGGAAGAGACCCAGTACTTC. Protein product: CASSGLGAGVEETQYF.